This T cell receptor beta chain was obtained from a study of blood T cell repertoires in COVID-19. Overall study context: T cells, B-cell-depleted T cells, or PBMCs provided the cDNA or gDNA that served as material.

CDR3 length equals 13 residues. In germline, CDR1 is MNHEY, CDR2 SVGAGI. V gave up 6 bases and J gave up 4 bases; unmatched junction bases: 5. Assay used: immunoSEQ multiplex PCR; TCRdb lists only in-frame clones, some missing. Of almost 400,000 clones listed, around nine tenths were seen once; the top ten hold approximately 1.5%. The genes are TRBV6-5 and TRBJ1-1, with 7 bases identical to TRBD1. Source material: PBMCs or T cells enriched from blood (not recorded which). The source of this sequence is a woman younger than 45 who had recovered from COVID-19. The CDR3 loop reads CASSIQGITEAFF. The CDR3 coding sequence is TGTGCCAGCAGCATACAGGGGATCACTGAAGCTTTCTTT.